These 17 T cell receptor beta chains originate from one sample sequenced in a study of blood T cell repertoires in COVID-19. TCRdb keeps only in-frame clones here, not all; method: immunoSEQ multiplex PCR. The profile shows 250,000 to 350,000 clones, approximately 90% of them singletons. Sequencing was carried out using PBMCs or T cells enriched from blood (not recorded which). The receptors stem from a woman aged 30 to 39 who had recovered from COVID-19.

The rearrangement uses TRBV30 and TRBJ1-1, with TRBD1 matching 10 bases. The CDR3 covers 17 residues. Germline lookup yields CDR1 GTSNPN and CDR2 SVGIG (reference sequence). V lost 2 bases to trimming and J lost 3 bases; unmatched junction nucleotides: 12. This CDR3 reads CAWSPIPGQGRDTEAFF. The CDR3 DNA sequence: TGTGCCTGGAGTCCGATCCCGGGACAGGGGAGGGACACTGAAGCTTTCTTT.

This clone was picked up one time. This chain links TRBV9 with TRBJ2-2; weak D call: TRBD1 (6 bases). The V end lost 0 bases, the J end lost 4 bases, and 10 bases lay between the germline ends. The CDR3 spans 15 residues. Germline V gene data show CDR1 as SGDLS and CDR2 as YYNGEE. The CDR3, as DNA: TGTGCCAGCAGCGTAGTAGGGGGTTTCACCGGGGAGCTGTTTTTT. This gives the protein CASSVVGGFTGELFF. Full variable domain (outside the CDR3, taken from reference TRBV9 and TRBJ2-2): DSGVTQTPKHLITATGQRVTLRCSPRSGDLSVYWYQQSLDQGLQFLIQYYNGEERAKGNILERFSAQQFPDLHSELNLSSLELGDSALYFCASSVVGGFTGELFFGEGSRLTVL.

The genes are TRBV4-1 and TRBJ1-4, with a weak D call TRBD1 (5 bases). The CDR3 runs 16 residues. The V end lost 1 base, the J end lost 8 bases, and 17 bases lay between the germline ends. The germline CDR1 and CDR2 sequences are MGHRA and YSYEKL. CDR3: CASSQAGGGSLEKLFF. CDR3 DNA: TGCGCCAGCAGCCAAGCGGGGGGAGGGTCACTCGAAAAACTGTTTTTT.

The chain employs TRBV19 and TRBJ2-7; D is possibly TRBD1 (5 bases). The CDR3 loop spans 13 amino acids. The germline V gene has CDR1 LNHDA and CDR2 SQIVND (reference sequence). Trimming shortened V by 5 bases and J by 4 bases, and 12 bases separated the two germline ends. CDR3 in DNA: TGTGCCAGTAGTTCGACAGCACCTTACGAGCAGTACTTC. Its translation is CASSSTAPYEQYF.

CDR3 nucleotide sequence: TGCGCCAGCAGCCAAGAGGACTGGGCGGGATACAATGAGCAGTTCTTC. It yields the protein CASSQEDWAGYNEQFF. The chain carries TRBV4-1 and TRBJ2-1; D is perhaps TRBD2 (6 bases). V was shortened by 0 bases and J by 4 bases, with 13 bases between the two germline ends. In germline, CDR1 is MGHRA, CDR2 YSYEKL. This CDR3 is 16 amino acids long.

V usage is TRBV11-2 and J usage is TRBJ1-1; unclear D gene. Deletions cut 3 bases from V and 1 base from J, with 6 bases between. Germline CDR1 reads SGHAT; CDR2 reads FQNNGV. The CDR3 sequence is 13 residues long. The DNA for the CDR3 is TGTGCCAGCAGCTTGTTGCGGAACACTGAAGCTTTCTTT. Translated: CASSLLRNTEAFF.

The chain couples TRBV9 to TRBJ1-3, with a tentative D call TRBD1 (5 bases). This CDR3 is 14 amino acids long. V was cut by 7 bases and J by 1 base, with 12 bases left in between. The V gene's germline CDR1 is SGDLS and CDR2 YYNGEE. Written as DNA, the CDR3 is TGTGCCAGCTCCGCGGAGGGGTCTGGAAACACCATATATTTT. It specifies CASSAEGSGNTIYF.

The J gene is TRBJ2-7, the V gene TRBV5-6; unclear D gene. CDR1 SGHDT and CDR2 YYEEEE come from the germline V gene. V was clipped by 0 bases and J by 0 bases, with 7 bases between them. This CDR3 is 14 amino acids long. In nucleotides, the CDR3 is TGTGCCAGCAGCTTGGCCCTAGTCTCCTACGAGCAGTACTTC. This translates into CASSLALVSYEQYF. Combining the CDR3 with reference TRBV5-6 and TRBJ2-7 gives the whole variable domain DAGVTQSPTHLIKTRGQQVTLRCSPKSGHDTVSWYQQALGQGPQFIFQYYEEEERQRGNFPDRFSGHQFPNYSSELNVNALLLGDSALYLCASSLALVSYEQYFGPGTRLTVT.

The chain links TRBV19 to TRBJ1-3, with TRBD1 identical over 7 bases. V trimming: 7 bases; J trimming: 4 bases; junction bases outside the gene matches: 13. The CDR3 length is 16 residues. Germline assignment: CDR1 LNHDA and CDR2 SQIVND (reference sequence). The CDR3 sequence is CASMSGQAVLGNTIYF. The CDR3 coding sequence is TGTGCCAGTATGAGCGGACAGGCGGTTCTCGGAAACACCATATATTTT.

The chain couples TRBV20-1 to TRBJ2-7; 9 nucleotides line up with TRBD2. The CDR3 consists of 14 residues. The germline V gene encodes CDR1 DFQATT and CDR2 SNEGSKA (reference sequence). With V trimmed by 3 bases and J by 0 bases, 3 bases remained unmatched. In DNA, the CDR3 is TGCAGTGCTAGTCTAGCGGGGACCTCCTACGAGCAGTACTTC. Translating gives CSASLAGTSYEQYF.

The chain links TRBV27 to TRBJ1-4, with 7 positions matching TRBD1. CDR3 length: 14 residues. Germline V gene lookup returns CDR1 MNHEY and CDR2 SMNVEV (reference sequence). V shed 5 bases and J 4 bases; nucleotides not matched to a gene: 4. CDR3 coding DNA: TGTGCCAGCAGTCCGGGACAGTTTAATGAAAAACTGTTTTTT. Amino acid sequence: CASSPGQFNEKLFF.

A single count supports this clone. The rearrangement links TRBV5-4 to TRBJ1-2; possible D gene TRBD1, 5 bases. Germline V gene data show CDR1 as SGHNT and CDR2 as YYREEE (reference sequence). The CDR3 totals 14 residues. Deletions cut 1 base from V and 0 bases from J, with 7 bases between. CDR3 in amino acids: CASSLTGSNYGYTF. CDR3 coding DNA: TGTGCCAGCAGCTTGACAGGATCTAACTATGGCTACACCTTC.

This clone has just one count. Written as DNA, the CDR3 is TGTGCCAGCAGCTTAGGAGGGCCCCATTCACCCCTCCACTTT. Translated: CASSLGGPHSPLHF. The V gene is TRBV11-2, the J gene TRBJ1-6; D not certain. V was trimmed by 1 base and J by 8 bases, leaving 9 bases between them. The CDR3 totals 14 residues. CDR1 and CDR2 from the germline V gene are SGHAT and FQNNGV.

As concerns this clone: The sample has other DNA sequences that encode this CDR3 too. The chain combines TRBV30 with TRBJ2-7; D may be TRBD2 (5 bases). Trimming stripped 0 bases from V and 2 bases from J, with 14 bases between. The CDR3 is made up of 15 amino acids. Germline CDR1 and CDR2: GTSNPN and SVGIG (reference sequence). The CDR3 DNA reads TGTGCCTGGAGTGTTAGAGGCGGGCTACCCTACGAGCAGTACTTC. Amino acids: CAWSVRGGLPYEQYF.

The chain joins TRBV18 to TRBJ1-1, with a possible D match to TRBD1 (6 bases). Germline V lookup: CDR1 KGHSH, CDR2 LQKENI. Trimming shortened V by 6 bases and J by 1 base, and 12 bases separated the two germline ends. This CDR3 spans 14 amino acids. The chain's CDR3 is CASSSTGGNTEAFF. CDR3 in DNA: TGTGCCAGCTCGTCGACAGGAGGGAACACTGAAGCTTTCTTT.

The chain has TRBV5-1 and TRBJ1-2, with 8 bases that match TRBD1. This CDR3 is built from 17 residues. The J segment lost 7 bases and the V segment lost 4 bases, leaving 18 bases of the junction unmatched. From germline, CDR1 is SGHRS and CDR2 YFSETQ. The chain's CDR3 is CASSTDSWGQGAGGYTF. Written as DNA, the CDR3 is TGCGCCAGCAGCACCGATTCCTGGGGCCAGGGGGCTGGTGGCTACACCTTC.

This clone was seen a few times. The V and J genes are TRBV27 and TRBJ1-5; TRBD1 matches 9 bases. The V and J ends lost 5 bases and 7 bases, in that order; junction bases with no gene match: 6. The CDR3 is 14 amino acids. The V gene's germline CDR1 is MNHEY and CDR2 SMNVEV (reference sequence). CDR3 DNA: TGTGCCAGCAGTCCGGACAGGGGTGGCCAGCCCCAGCATTTT. Translation: CASSPDRGGQPQHF.